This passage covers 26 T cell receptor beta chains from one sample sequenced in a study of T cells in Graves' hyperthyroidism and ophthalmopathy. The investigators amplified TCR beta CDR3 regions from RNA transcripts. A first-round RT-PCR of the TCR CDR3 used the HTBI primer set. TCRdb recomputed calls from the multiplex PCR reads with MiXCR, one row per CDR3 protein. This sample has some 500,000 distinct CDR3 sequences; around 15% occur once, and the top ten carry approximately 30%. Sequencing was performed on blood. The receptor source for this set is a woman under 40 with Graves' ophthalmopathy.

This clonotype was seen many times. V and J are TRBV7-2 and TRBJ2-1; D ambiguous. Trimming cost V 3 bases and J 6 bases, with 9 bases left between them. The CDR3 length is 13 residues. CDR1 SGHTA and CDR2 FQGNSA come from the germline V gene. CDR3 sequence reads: CASSFGEINEQFF. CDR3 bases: TGTGCCAGCAGCTTTGGAGAAATCAATGAGCAGTTCTTC. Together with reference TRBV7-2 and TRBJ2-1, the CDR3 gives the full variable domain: GAGVSQSPSNKVTEKGKDVELRCDPISGHTALYWYRQSLGQGLEFLIYFQGNSAPDKSGLPSDRFSAERTGGSVSTLTIQRTQQEDSAVYLCASSFGEINEQFFGPGTRLTVL.

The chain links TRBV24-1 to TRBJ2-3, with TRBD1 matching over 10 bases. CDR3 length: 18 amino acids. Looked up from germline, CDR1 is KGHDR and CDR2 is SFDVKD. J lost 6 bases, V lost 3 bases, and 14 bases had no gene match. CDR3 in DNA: TGTGCCACCAGTGATCACCTCCCGGACAGGGGGGGGAAGGATACGCAGTATTTT. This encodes CATSDHLPDRGGKDTQYF.

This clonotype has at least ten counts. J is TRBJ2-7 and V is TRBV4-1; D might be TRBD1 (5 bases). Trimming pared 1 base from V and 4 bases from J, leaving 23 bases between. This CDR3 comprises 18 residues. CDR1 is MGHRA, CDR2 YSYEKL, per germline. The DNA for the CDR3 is TGCGCCAGCAGCCAAGCCGAGGTCGGCCCCCAGGGTGTTTACGAGCAGTACTTC. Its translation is CASSQAEVGPQGVYEQYF.

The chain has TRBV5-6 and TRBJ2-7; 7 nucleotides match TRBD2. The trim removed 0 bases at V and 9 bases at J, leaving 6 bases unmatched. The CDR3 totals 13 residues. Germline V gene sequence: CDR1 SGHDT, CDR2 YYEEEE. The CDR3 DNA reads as TGTGCCAGCAGCTTGGAGCGGGGTTCCGGGCAGTACTTC. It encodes CASSLERGSGQYF.

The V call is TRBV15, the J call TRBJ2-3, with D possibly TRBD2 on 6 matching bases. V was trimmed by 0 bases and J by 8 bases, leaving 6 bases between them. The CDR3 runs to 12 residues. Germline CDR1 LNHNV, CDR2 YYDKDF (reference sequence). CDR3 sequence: CATSRDGGTQYF. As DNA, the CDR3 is TGTGCCACCAGCAGAGACGGGGGTACGCAGTATTTT.

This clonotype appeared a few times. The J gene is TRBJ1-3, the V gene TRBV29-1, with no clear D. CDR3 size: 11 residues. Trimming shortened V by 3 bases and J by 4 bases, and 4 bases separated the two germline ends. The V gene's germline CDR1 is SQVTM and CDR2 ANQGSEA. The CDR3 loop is CSVEIGNTIYF. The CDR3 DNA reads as TGCAGCGTTGAGATAGGAAACACCATATATTTT.

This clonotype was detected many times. The CDR3 spells CASSQDLPGTDTQYF. The CDR3 coding sequence is TGTGCCAGCAGCCAAGATCTCCCGGGAACAGATACGCAGTATTTT. The chain carries TRBV3-1 and TRBJ2-3, with D maybe TRBD2 (5 bases). Trimming pared 0 bases from V and 3 bases from J, leaving 10 bases between. Germline-derived CDR1 and CDR2 are LGHDT and YNNKEL (reference sequence). The CDR3 spans 15 residues.

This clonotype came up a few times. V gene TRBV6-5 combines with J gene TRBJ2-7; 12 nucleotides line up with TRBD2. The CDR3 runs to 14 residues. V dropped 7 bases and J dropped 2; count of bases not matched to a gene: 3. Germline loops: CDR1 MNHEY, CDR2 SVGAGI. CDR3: CASIRLAGAYEQYF. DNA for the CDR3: TGTGCCAGCATCCGACTAGCGGGAGCCTACGAGCAGTACTTC.

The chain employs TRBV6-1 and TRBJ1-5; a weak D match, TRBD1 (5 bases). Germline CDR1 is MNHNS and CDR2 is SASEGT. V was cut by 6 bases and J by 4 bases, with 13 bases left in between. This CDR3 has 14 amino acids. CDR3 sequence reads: CASRGTVRNQPQHF. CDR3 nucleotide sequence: TGTGCCAGCAGGGGGACTGTCCGGAATCAGCCCCAGCATTTT.

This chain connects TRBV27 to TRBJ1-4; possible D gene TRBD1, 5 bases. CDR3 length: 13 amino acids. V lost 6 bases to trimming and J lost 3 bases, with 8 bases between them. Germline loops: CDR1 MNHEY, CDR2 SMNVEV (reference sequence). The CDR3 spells CASRGLANEKLFF. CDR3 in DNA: TGTGCCAGCAGGGGGCTCGCTAATGAAAAACTGTTTTTT.

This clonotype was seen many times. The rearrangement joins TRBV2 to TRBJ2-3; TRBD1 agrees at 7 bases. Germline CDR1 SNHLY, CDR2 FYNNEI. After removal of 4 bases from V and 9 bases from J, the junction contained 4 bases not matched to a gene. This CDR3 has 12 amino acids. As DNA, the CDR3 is TGTGCCAGCAGTGTCGAGGGGGCGACGCAGTATTTT. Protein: CASSVEGATQYF.

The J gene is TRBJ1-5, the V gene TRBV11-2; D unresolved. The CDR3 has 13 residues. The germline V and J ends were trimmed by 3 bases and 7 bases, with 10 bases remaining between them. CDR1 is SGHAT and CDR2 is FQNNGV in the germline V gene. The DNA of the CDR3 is TGTGCCAGCAGCTTGACCCTTTTGCAGCCCCAGCATTTT. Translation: CASSLTLLQPQHF. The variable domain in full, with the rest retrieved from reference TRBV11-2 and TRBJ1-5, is EAGVAQSPRYKIIEKRQSVAFWCNPISGHATLYWYQQILGQGPKLLIQFQNNGVVDDSQLPKDRFSAERLKGVDSTLKIQPAKLEDSAVYLCASSLTLLQPQHFGDGTRLSIL.

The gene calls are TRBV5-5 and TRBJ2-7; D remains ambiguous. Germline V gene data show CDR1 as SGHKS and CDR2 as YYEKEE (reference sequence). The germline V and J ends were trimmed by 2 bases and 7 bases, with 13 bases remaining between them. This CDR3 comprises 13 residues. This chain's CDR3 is CASSFRGELEQYF. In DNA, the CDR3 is TGTGCCAGCAGCTTCCGAGGAGAGCTGGAGCAGTACTTC. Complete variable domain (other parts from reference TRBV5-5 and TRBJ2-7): DAGVTQSPTHLIKTRGQQVTLRCSPISGHKSVSWYQQVLGQGPQFIFQYYEKEERGRGNFPDRFSARQFPNYSSELNVNALLLGDSALYLCASSFRGELEQYFGPGTRLTVT.

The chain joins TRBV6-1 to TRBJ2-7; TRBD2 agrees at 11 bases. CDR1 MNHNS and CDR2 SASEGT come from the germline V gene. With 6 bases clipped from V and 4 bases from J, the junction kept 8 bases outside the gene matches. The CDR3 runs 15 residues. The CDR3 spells CASSPNSGRGYEQYF. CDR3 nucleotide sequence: TGTGCCAGCAGCCCGAATAGCGGGAGGGGGTACGAGCAGTACTTC.

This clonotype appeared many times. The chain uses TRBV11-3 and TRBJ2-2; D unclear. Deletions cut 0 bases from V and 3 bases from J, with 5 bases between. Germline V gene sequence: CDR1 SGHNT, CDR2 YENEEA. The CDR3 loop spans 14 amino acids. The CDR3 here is CASSLEGHTGELFF. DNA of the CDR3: TGTGCCAGCAGCTTAGAAGGTCACACCGGGGAGCTGTTTTTT.

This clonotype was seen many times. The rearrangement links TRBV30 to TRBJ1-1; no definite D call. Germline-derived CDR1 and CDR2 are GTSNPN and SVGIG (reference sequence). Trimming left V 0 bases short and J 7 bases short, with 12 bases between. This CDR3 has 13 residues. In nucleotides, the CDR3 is TGTGCCTGGAGTGTACAAGATCGGGGTGAAGCTTTCTTT. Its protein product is CAWSVQDRGEAFF.

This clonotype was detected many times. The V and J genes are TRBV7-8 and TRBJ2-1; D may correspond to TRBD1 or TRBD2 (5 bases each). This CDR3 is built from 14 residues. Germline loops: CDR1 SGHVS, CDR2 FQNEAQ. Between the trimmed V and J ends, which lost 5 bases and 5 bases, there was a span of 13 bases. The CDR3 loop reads CASSLGVANNEQFF. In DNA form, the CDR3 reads TGTGCCAGCAGCCTGGGGGTGGCAAACAATGAGCAGTTCTTC.

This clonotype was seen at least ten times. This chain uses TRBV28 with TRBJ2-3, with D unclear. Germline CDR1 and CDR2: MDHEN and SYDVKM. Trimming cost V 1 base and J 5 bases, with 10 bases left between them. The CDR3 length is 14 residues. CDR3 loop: CASSLLIAIDTQYF. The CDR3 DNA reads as TGTGCCAGCAGTTTATTGATCGCGATAGATACGCAGTATTTT.

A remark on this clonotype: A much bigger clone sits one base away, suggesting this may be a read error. CDR3 protein: CASGFAPGQGNNEQFF. In nucleotides, the CDR3 is TGTGCCAGCGGCTTCGCGCCGGGACAGGGCAACAATGAGCAGTTCTTC. J is TRBJ2-1 and V is TRBV11-2, with 9 bases aligning to TRBD1. There are 16 residues in the CDR3. The germline CDR1 and CDR2 sequences are SGHAT and FQNNGV.

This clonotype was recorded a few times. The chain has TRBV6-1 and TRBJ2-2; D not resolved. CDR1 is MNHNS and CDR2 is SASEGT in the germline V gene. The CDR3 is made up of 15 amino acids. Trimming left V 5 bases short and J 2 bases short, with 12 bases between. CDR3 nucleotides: TGTGCCAGCAGTTCGTGGACGGTTAACACCGGGGAGCTGTTTTTT. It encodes CASSSWTVNTGELFF.

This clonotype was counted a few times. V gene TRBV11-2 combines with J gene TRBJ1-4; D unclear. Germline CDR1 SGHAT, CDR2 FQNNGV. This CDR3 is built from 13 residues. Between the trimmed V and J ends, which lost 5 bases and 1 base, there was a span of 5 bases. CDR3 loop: CASSVQTNEKLFF. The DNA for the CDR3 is TGTGCCAGCAGCGTACAAACTAATGAAAAACTGTTTTTT. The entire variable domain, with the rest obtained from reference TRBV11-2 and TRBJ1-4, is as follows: EAGVAQSPRYKIIEKRQSVAFWCNPISGHATLYWYQQILGQGPKLLIQFQNNGVVDDSQLPKDRFSAERLKGVDSTLKIQPAKLEDSAVYLCASSVQTNEKLFFGSGTQLSVL.

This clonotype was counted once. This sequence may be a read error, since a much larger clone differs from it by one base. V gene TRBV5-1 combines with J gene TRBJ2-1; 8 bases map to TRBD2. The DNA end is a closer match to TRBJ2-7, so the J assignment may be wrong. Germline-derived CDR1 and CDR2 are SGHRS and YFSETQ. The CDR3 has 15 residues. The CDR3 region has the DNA TGCGCCAGCAGCATAGCGGGGTCCCTTTACAATGAGCAGTACTTC. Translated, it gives CASSIAGSLYNEQYF.

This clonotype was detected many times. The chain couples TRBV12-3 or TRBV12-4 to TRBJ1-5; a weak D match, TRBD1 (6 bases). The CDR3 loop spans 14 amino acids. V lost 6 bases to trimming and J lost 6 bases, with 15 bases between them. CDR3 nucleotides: TGTGCCAGCAGCCTTAGACAGGCGAGTCAGCCCCAGCATTTT. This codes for CASSLRQASQPQHF.

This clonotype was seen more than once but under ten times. The CDR3 nucleotides are TGCAGTGCTAGCGGGAGGGCCGGTCAAGAGACCCAGTACTTC. Protein product: CSASGRAGQETQYF. V gene TRBV20-1 combines with J gene TRBJ2-5; 8 bases agree with TRBD2. The CDR3 runs 14 residues. Germline V lookup: CDR1 DFQATT, CDR2 SNEGSKA (reference sequence). V lost 3 bases to trimming and J lost 2 bases; unmatched junction nucleotides: 5.

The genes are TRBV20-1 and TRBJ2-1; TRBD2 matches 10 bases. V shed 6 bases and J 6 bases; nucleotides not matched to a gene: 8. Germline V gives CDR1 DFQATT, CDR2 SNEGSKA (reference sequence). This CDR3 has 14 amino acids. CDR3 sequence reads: CSAYTAGGGNEQFF. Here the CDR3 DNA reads TGCAGTGCGTATACAGCGGGAGGGGGCAATGAGCAGTTCTTC.

CDR3 amino acids: CASSLRGGANQPQHF. The CDR3 DNA is TGTGCCAGCAGCTTACGAGGAGGCGCCAATCAGCCCCAGCATTTT. The J gene is TRBJ1-5, the V gene TRBV7-2, with unresolved D. Trimming removed 2 bases at V and 3 bases at J, with 11 bases between. The CDR3 length is 15 residues. From germline, CDR1 is SGHTA and CDR2 FQGNSA.